Listed below are T cell receptor beta chains from one sample, sequenced in a study of cytomegalovirus exposure and HLA in healthy donors. Sequencing used immunoSEQ multiplex PCR; TCRdb keeps in-frame clones, though not all of them. Found here are about 150,000 clones, 65% to 80% of them singletons; the top ten hold roughly 2.8%. Sequencing was done on a sample of PBMCs. These receptors all come from a man aged 18 to 30 in good health and CMV-seronegative. The CDR3 runs from the conserved cysteine through the conserved F or W. D genes are given only for firm matches. Clone size appears in some rows only: once, few, many, or a class for an expanded clone.

V gene,D gene,clone size,J gene,CDR3 DNA,CDR3 protein
TRBV28,-,-,TRBJ1-2,TGTGCCAGCAGCCAGACGAGACAGGAGGACTATGGCTACACCTTC,CASSQTRQEDYGYTF
TRBV27,-,-,TRBJ2-3,TGTGCCAGCAGGAACCGGGACTGGGGCACAGATACGCAGTATTTT,CASRNRDWGTDTQYF
TRBV6-5,TRBD1,-,TRBJ2-7,TGTGCCAGCAGTTCCAAGGGACAGGGGGCGGGAGAGCAGTACTTC,CASSSKGQGAGEQYF
TRBV29-1,TRBD1,-,TRBJ1-2,TGCAGCGTTCCCGCACAGGGGGCAGGCTATGGCTACACCTTC,CSVPAQGAGYGYTF
TRBV7-9,TRBD1,-,TRBJ1-6,TGTGCCAGCAGCTCCGACAGGGATAATTCACCCCTCCACTTT,CASSSDRDNSPLHF
TRBV10-3,TRBD2,-,TRBJ2-1,TGTGCCATCAGTGAGCCGGGACTAGCGGGGGGGCCCAATGAGCAGTTCTTC,CAISEPGLAGGPNEQFF
TRBV6-1,-,-,TRBJ1-2,TGTGCCAGCAGTGAAAAGGAGGGGACGGGGTTTCTATGGTACACCTTC,CASSEKEGTGFLWYTF
TRBV5-4,-,-,TRBJ2-3,TGTGCCAGCAGCTTGGTAGCTAGCACAGATACGCAGTATTTT,CASSLVASTDTQYF
TRBV19,TRBD1,-,TRBJ2-4,TGTGCCAGTAGTACCGCCGGGACAGGGTCAAACATTCAGTACTTC,CASSTAGTGSNIQYF
TRBV18,TRBD1,-,TRBJ2-3,TGTGCCAGCTCATCCCAGACAGGGGGCGGCACAGATACGCAGTATTTT,CASSSQTGGGTDTQYF
TRBV4-2,-,few,TRBJ2-3,TGTGCCAGCAGCCAGGGAGGCGGGGAAGCAGATACGCAGTATTTT,CASSQGGGEADTQYF
TRBV9,-,-,TRBJ2-3,TGTGCCAGCAGCGTCGCGGTGGTACTTTCTAGCACAGATACGCAGTATTTT,CASSVAVVLSSTDTQYF
TRBV9,-,-,TRBJ1-5,TGTGCCAGCAGCGTAGGCCCAGTCCCCTCCAATCAGCCCCAGCATTTT,CASSVGPVPSNQPQHF
TRBV6-6,-,-,TRBJ1-2,TGTGCCAGCAGTTACTTCTCACAGGGTGTATACGGCTACACCTTC,CASSYFSQGVYGYTF
TRBV4-2,TRBD1,-,TRBJ1-3,TGTGCCAGCAGATCTGACAGGGCGGGAGGAAACACCATATATTTT,CASRSDRAGGNTIYF
TRBV5-1,-,-,TRBJ2-1,TGCGCCAGCTGCCGAACAGGGATTTGGGACAATGAGCAGTTCTTC,CASCRTGIWDNEQFF
TRBV7-9,TRBD1,-,TRBJ1-1,TGTGCCAGCAGCTTAGTGCTGGACAGGGGCTCTGAAGCTTTCTTT,CASSLVLDRGSEAFF
TRBV6-4,TRBD1,-,TRBJ2-1,TGTGCCAGCAGTGACTCGAAAGGGGGCGATGAGCAGTTCTTC,CASSDSKGGDEQFF
TRBV28,TRBD1,few,TRBJ2-3,TGTGCCAGCAGCTGGACAGGGGACGGAATTATCACAGATACGCAGTATTTT,CASSWTGDGIITDTQYF
TRBV30,-,-,TRBJ1-2,TGTGCCTTTTCAGTCTATGGCTACACCTTC,CAFSVYGYTF
TRBV2,TRBD1,-,TRBJ2-1,TGTGCCAGCTCGAGGGGACAGGGGGCTACTGAGCAGTTCTTC,CASSRGQGATEQFF
TRBV6-4,-,few,TRBJ1-1,TGTGCCAGCAGTGAATCTCGGGATACTGAAGCTTTCTTT,CASSESRDTEAFF
TRBV7-6,-,-,TRBJ1-1,TGTGCCAGCAGCCAACAGGAGAACACTGAAGCTTTCTTT,CASSQQENTEAFF
TRBV6-5,TRBD1,-,TRBJ1-2,TGTGCCAGCAGTCAAAACAGGGGGGCCTATGGCTACACCTTC,CASSQNRGAYGYTF
TRBV30,-,-,TRBJ2-5,TGTGGCCGATCGATAGCCCAAGAGACCCAGTACTTC,CGRSIAQETQYF
TRBV2,-,-,TRBJ1-1,TGTGCCAGCAGTATGAAGGGGTGGACTGAAGCTTTCTTT,CASSMKGWTEAFF
TRBV6-6,TRBD2,few,TRBJ2-7,TGTGCCAGCAGTAAAACCGGGACTAGCCTCAGCCACGAGCAGTACTTC,CASSKTGTSLSHEQYF
TRBV2,-,-,TRBJ2-5,TGTGCCAGCAGCGGGGAAGAGACCCAGTACTTC,CASSGEETQYF
TRBV18,-,once,TRBJ1-3,TGTGCCAGCTCACCAATGGGCCCTGGATCCCGAAACACCATATATTTT,CASSPMGPGSRNTIYF
TRBV11-2,-,-,TRBJ1-2,TGTGCCAGCAGCCAGCAGGGAACCTATGGCTACACCTTC,CASSQQGTYGYTF
TRBV4-1,TRBD1,-,TRBJ1-5,TGCGCCAGCAGCCACGTAACAGGGGAGGATCAGCCCCAGCATTTT,CASSHVTGEDQPQHF
TRBV5-4,-,-,TRBJ1-2,TGTGCCAGCAGCCCGGGAGGAGATCGCTATGGCTACACCTTC,CASSPGGDRYGYTF
TRBV28,TRBD2,-,TRBJ2-2,TGTGCCAGCAGCCCCCTGGGGGGGGACACCGGGGAGCTGTTTTTT,CASSPLGGDTGELFF
TRBV7-6,-,few,TRBJ2-7,TGTGCCAGCAGCTTAGTTTCGGAGCTCACCTACGAGCAGTACTTC,CASSLVSELTYEQYF
TRBV11-3,TRBD2,-,TRBJ2-1,TGTGCTTCGGGAGGGGTTAAGAATGAGCAGTTCTTC,CASGGVKNEQFF
TRBV6-4,-,-,TRBJ1-3,TGTGCCAGCAGTGTTAGAGGCTCTGGAAACACCATATATTTT,CASSVRGSGNTIYF
TRBV6-5,-,-,TRBJ1-1,TGTGCCAGCAGTCCACGAACGACAGGTCACACTGAAGCTTTCTTT,CASSPRTTGHTEAFF
TRBV20-1,TRBD1,-,TRBJ1-6,TGCAGTGCCCTAGGACAGGGATCCCACTTT,CSALGQGSHF
TRBV29-1,TRBD1,-,TRBJ1-1,TGCAGCGCGGGACAGGGGGCGCAGGCCACTGAAGCTTTCTTT,CSAGQGAQATEAFF
TRBV27,-,-,TRBJ2-1,TGTGCCAGCAGAGACAGGAAACCACAAAACTACAATGAGCAGTTCTTC,CASRDRKPQNYNEQFF
TRBV18,TRBD2,-,TRBJ2-3,TGTGCCAGCTCACCGTGGCGGGGGGGGACAGATACGCAGTATTTT,CASSPWRGGTDTQYF
TRBV23-1,-,-,TRBJ2-4,TGCGCCAGCAGTCACCCGGTGATGAGGGTTCAAAACATTCAGTACTTC,CASSHPVMRVQNIQYF
TRBV6-5,-,-,TRBJ1-1,TGTGCCAGCAGTTACCAGGATGGTGGCACTGAAGCTTTCTTT,CASSYQDGGTEAFF
TRBV4-3,-,many,TRBJ2-2,TGCGCCAGCAGCCAAGGACTAGACGTCGGGGAGCTGTTTTTT,CASSQGLDVGELFF
TRBV27,-,once,TRBJ2-1,TGTGCCAGCAGTTCCCAGTACGGAGATGAGCAGTTCTTC,CASSSQYGDEQFF
TRBV19,-,few,TRBJ1-1,TGTGCCAGCGCGACAGCCATGAACACTGAAGCTTTCTTT,CASATAMNTEAFF
TRBV7-6,TRBD1,-,TRBJ1-3,TGTGCCAGCAGCCCCAGACAGGGACTGGGAAACACCATATATTTT,CASSPRQGLGNTIYF
TRBV27,-,-,TRBJ2-5,TGTGCCAGCAGTTTATCCAGGGGATGGGAGACCCAGTACTTC,CASSLSRGWETQYF
TRBV28,-,-,TRBJ1-2,TGTGCCAGCAGTTTATTAGAAAATGGCTACACCTTC,CASSLLENGYTF
TRBV19,TRBD2,-,TRBJ2-7,TGTGCCAGTAGCAATACCTTGGTCACTAGCGGCTCCTACGAGCAGTACTTC,CASSNTLVTSGSYEQYF
TRBV2,-,-,TRBJ1-5,TGTGCCAGCAGTGACCGGGTATCCAGTGGCCAGCCCCAGCATTTT,CASSDRVSSGQPQHF
TRBV19,TRBD1,-,TRBJ1-4,TGTGCCAGTAGTACCCTGACAGGGGTCCGGAGTGAAAAACTGTTTTTT,CASSTLTGVRSEKLFF
TRBV29-1,-,-,TRBJ2-4,TGCAGCGTTCACCCTACTCGGGACATTCAGTACTTC,CSVHPTRDIQYF
TRBV7-2,-,few,TRBJ1-1,TGTGCCAGCAGTCAACAGGGGAACACTGAAGCTTTCTTT,CASSQQGNTEAFF
TRBV5-6,-,-,TRBJ1-4,TGTGCCAGCAGCTGGGGGTACAGCGGGGGCGAAAAACTGCTTTTT,CASSWGYSGGEKLLF
TRBV4-2,-,-,TRBJ2-6,TGTGCCAGCAGCCAAGAGGAGGGGGCTGGGGCCAACGGCCTGACTTTC,CASSQEEGAGANGLTF
TRBV11-2,-,-,TRBJ2-3,TGTGCCAGCAGCCTACAACGAGGACTGCCAGATACGCAGTATTTT,CASSLQRGLPDTQYF
TRBV5-1,-,few,TRBJ1-4,TGCGCCAGCAGCTTGGTCGGGACTAGTAATGAAAAACTGTTTTTT,CASSLVGTSNEKLFF
TRBV7-9,-,few,TRBJ2-2,TGTGCCAGCAGCTCCAGAGGGACATTTTACACCGGGGAGCTGTTTTTT,CASSSRGTFYTGELFF